A single sample gave rise to the 6 T cell receptor beta chains below, sequenced in a study of tumor-infiltrating lymphocytes in primary liver carcinoma. Starting material of 500 ng total RNA yielded TCR beta cDNA via a constant-region primer. Slightly modified ARM-PCR, run as three nested multiplex PCR rounds, produced the TCR beta libraries. Primers for the first two PCR rounds were TRBV1-TRBV30 forward primers and a C-beta reverse primer (roughly 9 cycles per round). TCRdb re-derived calls from the multiplex PCR reads in MiXCR, one entry per CDR3 protein. This table has about 120,000 distinct CDR3 sequences, 60% to 70% appearing once. DNA and RNA were both co-extracted from 20-30 mg of bulk tissue that had not been sorted. The sample was liver tumor tissue from sampling region 1. The sample's subset: tumor region T1, superior pole. These receptors originate from a woman aged 60-75 years with primary liver carcinoma and hepatitis B virus infection.

This clonotype was seen ten or more times. This sequence joins TRBV5-1 and TRBJ2-1; TRBD1 aligns across 7 bases. Trimming removed 3 bases from V and 4 bases from J; junction bases left unmatched: 1. The CDR3 has 13 residues. Germline CDR1 is SGHRS and CDR2 is YFSETQ. The CDR3, as DNA: TGCGCCAGCAGCTCGACAGGGTACAATGAGCAGTTCTTC. Protein: CASSSTGYNEQFF.

This clonotype was found many times. V is TRBV28 and J is TRBJ2-6; D unresolved. V lost 7 bases, J lost 1 base, and 5 bases lay in between. The length of the CDR3 is 13 residues. CDR1 and CDR2 from the germline V gene are MDHEN and SYDVKM. CDR3 DNA: TGTGCCAGCACCCTATCTGGGGCCAACGTCCTGACTTTC. Its translation: CASTLSGANVLTF.

Turning to this clonotype: Because the CDR3 is missing its conserved closing phenylalanine or tryptophan, this is likely a read error. V and J are TRBV6-6 and TRBJ2-5; 8 bases match TRBD1. This CDR3 has 15 residues. The germline V gene has CDR1 MNHNY and CDR2 SVGAGI (reference sequence). V dropped 5 bases and J dropped 4; count of bases not matched to a gene: 9. Here the CDR3 DNA reads TGTGCCAGCAGTACAAAAACAGGGGGTCTAGAGACCCAGTACCCC. Translating it yields CASSTKTGGLETQYP.

This clonotype was seen repeatedly, ten times or more. The chain is built from TRBV6-6 and TRBJ1-5, with D unclear. CDR3 length equals 17 residues. Germline assignment: CDR1 MNHNY and CDR2 SVGAGI (reference sequence). Trimming cost V 4 bases and J 1 base, with 17 bases left between them. The CDR3 bases are TGTGCCAGCAGTTTCACATTGGGCGTGAGGAGCAATCAGCCCCAGCATTTT. It codes for CASSFTLGVRSNQPQHF.

Remarks on this clonotype: Germline and junction disagree at one end, which may indicate a read error. V gene TRBV11-2 combines with J gene TRBJ2-7; 14 bases are shared with TRBD2. Germline loops: CDR1 SGHAT, CDR2 FQNNGV. The CDR3 is 14 amino acids. This CDR3 is CANSKGLAGGEQYF. CDR3 DNA: TGTGCCAACAGCAAAGGACTAGCGGGGGGCGAGCAGTACTTC.

This clonotype was counted at least ten times. The chain uses TRBV28 and TRBJ2-2; D call uncertain. The CDR3 loop spans 12 amino acids. The germline gives CDR1 MDHEN, CDR2 SYDVKM. Trimming removed 7 bases at V and 7 bases at J, with 10 bases between. CDR3 sequence (DNA): TGTGCCAGCACCCTGAACTACGGGGAGCTGTTTTTT. It encodes CASTLNYGELFF.